These T cell receptor beta chains were read from a single sample in a study of regulatory T cells in long-lasting Graves disease. MiXCR, run by TCRdb on the multiplex PCR reads, gives a single entry per CDR3 protein. The sample lists about 660,000 distinct CDR3 sequences; around 30% were seen once. Specimen: peripheral blood mononuclear cells (PBMCs), collected when the disease was refractory, from a patient treated with antithyroid drugs. The receptor source for this set is a female donor with Graves disease. Each CDR3 is given with its conserved first and last residue. Part of the rows lack a size; the others show once, few, many or a class for expanded clones.

clone_size | v_call | cdr3_aa
- | TRBV19 | CASRPARGAGETQYF
- | TRBV15 | CATSRDGQGAHGYTF
- | TRBV7-9 | CASSSPGSPNYGYTF
many | TRBV11-2 | CASSDPSDVAKNIQYF
few | TRBV28 | CASSLTATSSGELFF
many | TRBV20-1 | CSADRGTEAFF
- | TRBV5-1 | CASSINRVEAFF
few | TRBV2 | CASSGGGDTQYF
- | TRBV29-1 | CSVSRGSLSGEAFF
- | TRBV6-5 | CASSYRGSTNYGYTF
- | TRBV6-2/TRBV6-3 | CASSYSIRKLTYEQYF
few | TRBV19 | CASVNRGGGYEQYF
- | TRBV5-6 | CASSLDVANYGYTF
few | TRBV7-3 | CASSVSGTGGDGYTF
- | TRBV12-5 | CASGFSLDTEAFF
- | TRBV20-1 | CSARVTRNTEAFF
few | TRBV6-1 | CASSPPQDGYTF
few | TRBV12-5 | CASGTTGGGPIGELFF
- | TRBV15 | CATSRDEFVAVF
few | TRBV4-1 | CASSQAGGARTEAFF
- | TRBV20-1 | CSARKVETQYF
- | TRBV9 | CASSVVSQGGVYGYTF
- | TRBV9 | CASSVAGGLNTEAFF
- | TRBV29-1 | CSVEHPKGMNTEAFF
- | TRBV3-1 | CASSQGQETQHF
many | TRBV2 | CASSERPDSYGYTF
few | TRBV19 | CASRFLDSLDEKLFF
few | TRBV7-3 | CASSLEGTTGYTF
- | TRBV7-2 | CAGSFGGSQETQYF
- | TRBV6-1 | CASTLSGGNTGELFF
many | TRBV12-3/TRBV12-4 | CASRISGTNEAFF
many | TRBV20-1 | CSARRAGQETQYF
- | TRBV5-1 | CASSLALDSNGELFF
- | TRBV2 | CAGQKERINTEAFF
many | TRBV2 | CASSDGLMSSYEQYF
- | TRBV20-1 | CSASESGSGSYNEQFF
- | TRBV20-1 | CSAVRTVMNTEAFF
- | TRBV9 | CASSVGQGAHGYTF
many | TRBV6-1 | CASGDSRGYTF
many | TRBV6-1 | CASSPMTGGQWETQYF
few | TRBV27 | CASSPYQGIGHTEAFF
once | TRBV20-1 | CSASRGWNTEAFF
few | TRBV27 | CASSLTVLMFTEAFF
many | TRBV28 | CASSLTPRIQGHTEAFF
few | TRBV18 | CASSPASRADNEKLFF
- | TRBV14 | CASSPRLAGHYEQYF
few | TRBV7-9 | CASSLREVEQYF
few | TRBV5-6 | CASSPQGRWSYGYTF
- | TRBV3-1 | CASSHFPRTEEKLFF
few | TRBV27 | CASSFSGQGRRVSGNYGYTF
few | TRBV20-1 | CSARETGPNSPLHF
- | TRBV15 | CATSRVLAVKETQYF
few | TRBV10-3 | CAISESRRISYEQYF
- | TRBV27 | CASTPDTGLGRETQYF
many | TRBV12-3/TRBV12-4 | CASSWRTATNEKLFF